The 23 T cell receptor beta chains below were found in one sample sequenced in a study of T cells in narcolepsy. The table came from immunoSEQ multiplex PCR; TCRdb's copy has only in-frame clones and leaves some out. This sample yields tens of thousands of clones, of which roughly 80% are seen a single time; approximately 1.6% belongs to the top ten. The sequenced material came from memory (CD45RA-) CD4+ T cells from blood. The receptors were gathered from a human donor in good health.

The chain is built from TRBV2 and TRBJ1-5, with TRBD1 matching over 7 bases. Germline lookup yields CDR1 SNHLY and CDR2 FYNNEI. This CDR3 has 13 amino acids. V lost 7 bases to trimming and J lost 1 base; unmatched junction nucleotides: 1. In DNA form, the CDR3 reads TGTGCCAGCAAGGGACAGAGCAATCAGCCCCAGCATTTT. This codes for CASKGQSNQPQHF.

The chain links TRBV5-6 to TRBJ1-2, with a weak D call TRBD1 (5 bases). The CDR3 runs to 13 residues. CDR1 SGHDT and CDR2 YYEEEE come from the germline V gene. Trimming pared 0 bases from V and 6 bases from J, leaving 9 bases between. The CDR3 loop is CASSLGAGDGYTF. The CDR3 bases are TGTGCCAGCAGCTTGGGGGCGGGGGATGGCTACACCTTC.

The chain links TRBV6-1 to TRBJ2-2; TRBD2 aligns across 10 bases. Germline CDR1 and CDR2: MNHNS and SASEGT. The CDR3 is 15 amino acids. V lost 6 bases to trimming and J lost 5 bases; unmatched junction nucleotides: 6. CDR3 in amino acids: CASSRGLASTGELFF. CDR3 sequence (DNA): TGTGCCAGCAGCCGGGGACTAGCGAGTACCGGGGAGCTGTTTTTT.

The chain recombines TRBV27 with TRBJ2-1, with TRBD2 matching 14 bases. CDR3 length: 15 amino acids. The germline gives CDR1 MNHEY, CDR2 SMNVEV (reference sequence). The trim removed 5 bases at V and 9 bases at J, leaving 6 bases unmatched. This CDR3 is CASSGGLAGVSEQFF. The CDR3 region has the DNA TGTGCCAGCAGTGGGGGACTAGCGGGAGTCAGTGAGCAGTTCTTC.

V is TRBV19 and J is TRBJ1-5; D uncertain. CDR1 and CDR2 (germline): LNHDA, SQIVND (reference sequence). The CDR3 is 14 amino acids. Deletions cut 5 bases from V and 4 bases from J, with 12 bases between. CDR3 residues: CASSSLGKNQPQHF. CDR3 nucleotide sequence: TGTGCCAGTAGTTCTTTAGGGAAGAATCAGCCCCAGCATTTT.

In this sample, this clone turned up once. CDR3 nucleotides: TGTGCCAGCAGCTTAGAGAGTCAGGGAAGTCAGCCCCAGCATTTT. Encoded protein: CASSLESQGSQPQHF. The chain couples TRBV7-2 to TRBJ1-5; D is possibly TRBD1 (5 bases). The CDR3 covers 15 residues. CDR1 is SGHTA and CDR2 is FQGNSA in the germline V gene. V was shortened by 1 base and J by 6 bases, with 13 bases between the two germline ends.

This clone was found a few times. The gene calls are TRBV5-4 and TRBJ1-1; D is undetermined. Trimming took 2 bases from V and 5 from J, leaving 10 bases between them. This CDR3 spans 13 amino acids. CDR1 and CDR2 (germline): SGHNT, YYREEE (reference sequence). For the CDR3, the DNA is TGTGCCAGCAGCTTTGAGGTTGTGACTGAAGCTTTCTTT. It translates to CASSFEVVTEAFF. Full variable domain (remainder filled in from reference TRBV5-4 and TRBJ1-1): ETGVTQSPTHLIKTRGQQVTLRCSSQSGHNTVSWYQQALGQGPQFIFQYYREEENGRGNFPPRFSGLQFPNYSSELNVNALELDDSALYLCASSFEVVTEAFFGQGTRLTVV.

CDR3 DNA: TGTGCCAGCGGGGAGGACAGGCTAGCGTATGGCTACACCTTC. Residues: CASGEDRLAYGYTF. The genes are TRBV2 and TRBJ1-2, with TRBD1 identical over 7 bases. Germline-derived CDR1 and CDR2 are SNHLY and FYNNEI. This CDR3 spans 14 amino acids. With V trimmed by 8 bases and J by 5 bases, 11 bases remained unmatched. The whole variable domain, remainder taken from reference TRBV2 and TRBJ1-2, is EPEVTQTPSHQVTQMGQEVILRCVPISNHLYFYWYRQILGQKVEFLVSFYNNEISEKSEIFDDQFSVERPDGSNFTLKIRSTKLEDSAMYFCASGEDRLAYGYTFGSGTRLTVV.

The chain employs TRBV2 and TRBJ1-4, with D possibly TRBD1 on 5 matching bases. The germline V and J ends were trimmed by 4 bases and 3 bases, with 9 bases remaining between them. There are 14 residues in the CDR3. CDR1 SNHLY and CDR2 FYNNEI come from the germline V gene. CDR3 coding DNA: TGTGCCAGCAGTGTCCCACAGGCTAATGAAAAACTGTTTTTT. It is translated as CASSVPQANEKLFF.

The DNA for the CDR3 is TGTGCCAGCAGTGAAGCGGGGGGGGCCCAGCATTTT. Encoded protein: CASSEAGGAQHF. The chain joins TRBV2 to TRBJ1-5, with TRBD1 as a possible D gene (5 bases). Germline CDR1 SNHLY, CDR2 FYNNEI. V lost 0 bases and J lost 11, with 8 bases in between. This CDR3 has 12 residues. Together with reference TRBV2 and TRBJ1-5, the CDR3 gives the full variable domain: EPEVTQTPSHQVTQMGQEVILRCVPISNHLYFYWYRQILGQKVEFLVSFYNNEISEKSEIFDDQFSVERPDGSNFTLKIRSTKLEDSAMYFCASSEAGGAQHFGDGTRLSIL.

This chain links TRBV10-3 with TRBJ2-5, with TRBD2 identical over 8 bases. The DNA end lines up better with TRBJ2-7; the J call may be wrong. The CDR3 contains 13 residues. In germline, CDR1 is ENHRY, CDR2 SYGVKD. CDR3 DNA sequence: TGTGCCATCGGAACTAGCGGTTCCTACGAGCAGTACTTC. Residues: CAIGTSGSYEQYF.

This sequence joins TRBV6-5 and TRBJ2-3; D gene unclear. CDR3 length: 14 residues. Between the trimmed V and J ends, which lost 4 bases and 1 base, there was a span of 9 bases. The germline gives CDR1 MNHEY, CDR2 SVGAGI. The CDR3: CASSFKTGTDTQYF. The CDR3 DNA sequence: TGTGCCAGCAGTTTCAAGACGGGCACAGATACGCAGTATTTT.

The V call is TRBV2, the J call TRBJ1-1; D gene unclear. The V and J ends lost 8 bases and 3 bases respectively, with 7 bases between them. This CDR3 has 11 amino acids. Looked up from germline, CDR1 is SNHLY and CDR2 is FYNNEI. DNA for the CDR3: TGTGCCAGCCAATACGACACTGAAGCTTTCTTT. Protein product: CASQYDTEAFF.

V and J are TRBV7-6 and TRBJ1-1, with 7 nucleotides matching TRBD1. With 5 bases clipped from V and 0 bases from J, the junction kept 3 bases outside the gene matches. CDR3 length: 14 residues. The germline V gene has CDR1 SGHVS and CDR2 FNYEAQ. CDR3 residues: CASSLGQLNTEAFF. The CDR3 region has the DNA TGTGCCAGCAGCCTGGGACAGTTGAACACTGAAGCTTTCTTT.

This clone has more than one count but fewer than ten. The CDR3 loop is CASSLGSVGGKLFF. CDR3 DNA sequence: TGTGCCAGCAGTCTTGGGTCGGTGGGGGGAAAACTGTTTTTT. The chain has TRBV6-6 and TRBJ1-4, with TRBD1 as a possible D gene (5 bases). The CDR3 has 14 amino acids. From germline, CDR1 is MNHNY and CDR2 SVGAGI (reference sequence). V was clipped by 5 bases and J by 10 bases, with 17 bases between them.

The chain carries TRBV5-6 and TRBJ1-5, with a tentative D call TRBD1 (6 bases). The CDR3 is 17 amino acids. Trimming pared 0 bases from V and 1 base from J, leaving 14 bases between. CDR1 is SGHDT and CDR2 is YYEEEE in the germline V gene. This CDR3 reads CASSLGQARLSNQPQHF. The CDR3 DNA reads TGTGCCAGCAGCTTGGGACAGGCGCGCCTAAGCAATCAGCCCCAGCATTTT.

In regard to this clone: This sample also contains other DNA sequences that code for the same CDR3. The chain recombines TRBV9 with TRBJ2-1, with D maybe TRBD2 (6 bases). Trimming took off 3 bases at V and 2 bases at J, with 12 bases between the two ends. The germline V gene encodes CDR1 SGDLS and CDR2 YYNGEE. This CDR3 is 15 amino acids long. CDR3 sequence (DNA): TGTGCCAGCAGCGGATTAGCGGTTCCCTACAATGAGCAGTTCTTC. The encoded protein is CASSGLAVPYNEQFF.

The V gene is TRBV6-1, the J gene TRBJ1-4, with D uncertain. CDR1 and CDR2 (germline): MNHNS, SASEGT. CDR3 length: 14 residues. V was trimmed by 7 bases and J by 6 bases, leaving 15 bases between them. The DNA for the CDR3 is TGTGCCAGCACTCCGACAACTTCCTATGAAAAACTGTTTTTT. Translated, it gives CASTPTTSYEKLFF.

This clone turned up a few times. The chain has TRBV29-1 and TRBJ2-3, with D uncertain. Trimming removed 3 bases from V and 2 bases from J, with 6 bases in between. This CDR3 region has 12 residues. The V gene's germline CDR1 is SQVTM and CDR2 ANQGSEA. The CDR3 loop is CSVDGNTDTQYF. DNA for the CDR3: TGCAGCGTTGACGGCAACACAGATACGCAGTATTTT.

CDR3 residues: CASSSQPGRGLNQPQHF. As DNA, the CDR3 is TGTGCCAGCAGCTCCCAGCCGGGACGTGGACTCAATCAGCCCCAGCATTTT. V is TRBV7-9 and J is TRBJ1-5, with TRBD1 as a possible D gene (5 bases). Germline CDR1 SEHNR, CDR2 FQNEAQ (reference sequence). With 4 bases removed from V and 3 bases from J, the gap between germline ends came to 19 bases. The length of the CDR3 is 17 residues.

The V and J genes are TRBV5-4 and TRBJ2-5; D is unresolved. Germline V CDR1 and CDR2: SGHNT, YYREEE (reference sequence). The CDR3 is made up of 11 amino acids. The germline V and J ends were trimmed by 4 bases and 4 bases, with 5 bases remaining between them. The CDR3 is CASSGTETQYF. CDR3 sequence (DNA): TGTGCCAGCAGCGGCACAGAGACCCAGTACTTC.

This chain links TRBV18 with TRBJ2-7; 8 bases align to TRBD2. The ends lost 3 bases at V and 4 bases at J; junction bases unmatched: 8. CDR3 length equals 15 residues. CDR1 is KGHSH and CDR2 is LQKENI in the germline V gene. CDR3 bases: TGTGCCAGCTCACCTGAAGTAGCGGGAACTTACGAGCAGTACTTC. Translated, it gives CASSPEVAGTYEQYF.

This clone came up once. V and J are TRBV18 and TRBJ2-1, with D possibly matching TRBD1 (6 bases). The CDR3 consists of 15 residues. V lost 0 bases and J 5 bases, leaving 11 bases between the germline ends. CDR1 is KGHSH, CDR2 LQKENI, per germline. This chain's CDR3 is CASSPPGHLDNEQFF. The CDR3 DNA is TGTGCCAGCTCACCACCGGGACATCTGGACAATGAGCAGTTCTTC.